The rows below give T cell receptor beta chains drawn from one sample of a study of OX40 agonist ivuxolimab in advanced cancers. TCRdb keeps only in-frame clones here, not all; method: immunoSEQ multiplex PCR. This repertoire shows some 65,000 clones, about 90% found once; its top ten account for under 3.5%. Specimen: CD4+ or CD8+ T cells sorted from blood, collected in a trial of the OX40 agonist ivuxolimab. The receptors originated from an adult with an advanced solid tumor such as melanoma, head and neck, liver or kidney cancer. CDR3s leave out the opening cysteine and the closing phenylalanine or tryptophan.

TRBV29-1	TRBJ1-2	SVEAQQGAGGYT
TRBV19	TRBJ2-1	ASSTGLAGGPRAFNEQF
TRBV2	TRBJ1-2	ASHRVPGDCT
TRBV30	TRBJ2-2	AWRGGGFTGELF
TRBV7-3	TRBJ2-1	ASSLQPRGTGSYNEQF
TRBV5-1	TRBJ2-7	ASSLVAGSNYEQY
TRBV28	TRBJ2-7	ASSSGPVGSYEQY
TRBV28	TRBJ2-7	ASRPPGRLGEQY
TRBV28	TRBJ2-7	ASAWEREAH
TRBV10-3	TRBJ2-2	ATRDSAASTGELF
TRBV30	TRBJ1-6	AWSALGTSNSPLH
TRBV11-2	TRBJ2-3	ASSLGYTDTQY
TRBV11-1	TRBJ2-2	ASSRYWRQGAISGELF
TRBV2	TRBJ2-5	ASRDFETQY
TRBV5-1	TRBJ2-7	ASQGDGAYEQY
TRBV18	TRBJ2-7	ASSLTRGQGYEQY
TRBV30	TRBJ1-3	AWRTGTSSGNTIY
TRBV6-1	TRBJ1-2	ASSDDPSWNYGYT
TRBV5-1	TRBJ2-1	ASSLAVRGGYNEQF
TRBV19	TRBJ2-1	ASNQGVSSYNEQF
TRBV5-6	TRBJ2-2	ASSVKDRANTGELF
TRBV15	TRBJ2-3	ATSRVTSGGGDTQY
TRBV19	TRBJ2-7	ASSFGPSSYEQY
TRBV4-2	TRBJ1-5	ASSPYRDSPLPQH
TRBV18	TRBJ1-5	ASSLRDTRGWDQPQH
TRBV19	TRBJ1-5	ASSFGAGGSNQPQH
TRBV18	TRBJ2-3	ASSPRYTDTQY